Listed below are T cell receptor beta chains from one sample, sequenced in a study of blood T cell repertoires in COVID-19. Measured with immunoSEQ multiplex PCR; TCRdb has only the in-frame clones, and not every one. The data contain approximately 320,000 clones, approximately 85% of them singletons. Sequenced input: peripheral blood. The receptors were gathered from a human donor in a cohort sampled during active COVID-19. Each CDR3 is given with its conserved first and last residue. The D gene is left open where the match is weak. Expanded clones get a size class; other rows say once, few or many, or leave the size out.

V	J	size	D	DNA	CDR3
TRBV7-9	TRBJ2-7	NA	TRBD1	TGTGCCAGCAGCTTAGCCCCGACAGGGGGCCCCTACGAGCAGTACTTC	CASSLAPTGGPYEQYF
TRBV5-1	TRBJ2-7	NA	TRBD1	TGCGCCAGCAGCTTAAACAGGGGGGCCTACGAGCAGTACTTC	CASSLNRGAYEQYF
TRBV5-1	TRBJ1-2	NA	TRBD1	TGCGCCAGCAGCTCCCGGGACAGGGGAACGAACTATGGCTACACCTTC	CASSSRDRGTNYGYTF
TRBV4-1	TRBJ1-1	NA	TRBD1	TGCGCCAGCAGCCAATACGGACAGGGGGCAATGAACACTGAAGCTTTCTTT	CASSQYGQGAMNTEAFF
TRBV20-1	TRBJ1-1	NA	NA	TGCAGTGCTAAGCTAAACACTGAAGCTTTCTTT	CSAKLNTEAFF
TRBV19	TRBJ1-6	once	TRBD1	TGTGCCAGTAGTTTAAGACAGGGCGGTTCACCCCTCCACTTT	CASSLRQGGSPLHF
TRBV18	TRBJ2-4	NA	TRBD1	TGTGCCAGCTCACCACTAGGACAGGGGGCAGGGGCCAAAAACATTCAGTACTTC	CASSPLGQGAGAKNIQYF
TRBV20-1	TRBJ1-2	NA	NA	TGCAGTGCTAGGTCAGGGTTTGGCTACACCTTC	CSARSGFGYTF
TRBV11-2	TRBJ1-1	NA	TRBD1	TGTGCCAGCAGCGTCCGGGACAGGGGAACTGAAGCTTTCTTT	CASSVRDRGTEAFF
TRBV27	TRBJ2-7	few	NA	TGTGCCAGCCGACCCTACACTAGTAGCTCCTACGAGCAGTACTTC	CASRPYTSSSYEQYF
TRBV30	TRBJ1-4	NA	NA	TGTGCCTGGAGTGTCGGGGAAAAACTGTTTTTT	CAWSVGEKLFF
TRBV30	TRBJ2-3	NA	TRBD1	TGTGCCTGGAGTCGAGGGGGCGGAGATACGCAGTATTTT	CAWSRGGGDTQYF
TRBV14	TRBJ2-2	once	TRBD2	TGTGCCAGCAGCTTAGCGGGGGCCACCGGGGAGCTGTTTTTT	CASSLAGATGELFF
TRBV7-9	TRBJ1-1	NA	NA	TGTGCCAGCAGCTTAGGCCAGGTGGCTGAAGCTTTCTTT	CASSLGQVAEAFF
TRBV20-1	TRBJ2-7	NA	NA	TGCAGTGCGGATGGTGGGGCCGAGCAGTACTTC	CSADGGAEQYF
TRBV6-5	TRBJ1-3	once	NA	TGTGCCAGCCGCAGGGTCATTTCTGGAAACACCATATATTTT	CASRRVISGNTIYF
TRBV19	TRBJ1-2	NA	TRBD1	TGTGCCAGTACCCCTCCCGGGACAGGGAACTATGGCTACACCTTC	CASTPPGTGNYGYTF
TRBV6-5	TRBJ1-1	few	TRBD1	TGTGCCAGCATGGGACAGGGGGGGTTGGCAGCTTTCTTT	CASMGQGGLAAFF
TRBV7-9	TRBJ1-5	NA	NA	TGTGCCAGCAGCTTTCCGTCAGGGGCGGTGCCCCATAGCAATCAGCCCCAGCATTTT	CASSFPSGAVPHSNQPQHF
TRBV2	TRBJ2-5	NA	NA	TGTGCCAGCCCTGCCACTAGTCAAGAGACCCAGTACTTC	CASPATSQETQYF
TRBV21-1	TRBJ1-1	NA	NA	TGTGCCAGCAGCAAAGGACAGGGCCCGAACACTGAAGCTTTCTTT	CASSKGQGPNTEAFF
TRBV5-4	TRBJ1-2	NA	NA	TGTGCCAGCAGCTTTGATTTCGGTAGTATGAGTGGTGAAACGAGGTACACCTTC	CASSFDFGSMSGETRYTF
TRBV15	TRBJ1-1	NA	TRBD1	TGTGCCACCAGCAGAGGTCAAAACAGGGGAGACACTGAAGCTTTCTTT	CATSRGQNRGDTEAFF